Each of the 25 T cell receptor beta chains below was sequenced from the same sample in a study of beta chain features in type 1 diabetes. Investigators reverse transcribed all isolated RNA, so they sequenced expressed TCRB transcripts. This table comes from immunoSEQ multiplex PCR, and its TCRdb copy is limited to in-frame clones, with some not included. This sample yields about 140,000 clones, of which less than 9% are seen a single time; roughly 1.4% belongs to the top ten. Sequencing was performed on central memory CD4+ T cells from blood. All receptors come from a woman younger than 45 in good health.

In this sample, this clone turned up many times. The chain recombines TRBV7-2 with TRBJ2-5, with a tentative D call TRBD2 (5 bases). With 1 base removed from V and 2 bases from J, the gap between germline ends came to 8 bases. Per germline, CDR1 SGHTA and CDR2 FQGNSA. The CDR3 sequence is 14 residues long. The CDR3 loop reads CASSLGGRQETQYF. The CDR3 region has the DNA TGTGCCAGCAGCTTAGGAGGGCGGCAAGAGACCCAGTACTTC.

This clone was recorded a few times. The chain couples TRBV12-2 to TRBJ1-1. TRBV12-2 is recorded as a pseudogene. This CDR3 contains 14 residues. The DNA for the CDR3 is TGTGCAAGTCGTTGTATCCGGGAGGCCACTGAAGCTTTCTTT. It translates to CASRCIREATEAFF.

This clone came up many times. V is TRBV30 and J is TRBJ1-1; TRBD1 is a possible D gene (5 bases). This CDR3 is 15 amino acids long. Trimming removed 2 bases from V and 0 bases from J, with 13 bases in between. Germline V gives CDR1 GTSNPN, CDR2 SVGIG (reference sequence). In DNA form, the CDR3 reads TGTGCCTGGAGTCTAAAGGACATGATGAACACTGAAGCTTTCTTT. Protein: CAWSLKDMMNTEAFF.

This clone was counted only a few times. The chain carries TRBV28 and TRBJ2-1; D ambiguous. The CDR3 is 12 amino acids. V shed 5 bases and J shed 2 bases, with 4 bases lying between them. The germline V gene has CDR1 MDHEN and CDR2 SYDVKM. This CDR3 reads CASSITYNEQFF. CDR3 DNA sequence: TGTGCCAGCAGTATCACCTACAATGAGCAGTTCTTC.

This sequence joins TRBV11-2 and TRBJ2-3; 9 bases line up with TRBD1. CDR1 and CDR2 from the germline V gene are SGHAT and FQNNGV. This CDR3 is 15 amino acids long. The ends lost 6 bases at V and 1 base at J; junction bases unmatched: 5. The DNA for the CDR3 is TGTGCCAGCAGTCTTGGACAGGGGCGCACAGATACGCAGTATTTT. It is translated as CASSLGQGRTDTQYF.

This clone was observed a handful of times. This chain joins TRBV27 and TRBJ1-4; tentatively, D is TRBD1 (6 bases). Trimming stripped 7 bases from V and 10 bases from J, with 22 bases between. The CDR3 totals 15 residues. Germline CDR1 is MNHEY and CDR2 is SMNVEV (reference sequence). The DNA for the CDR3 is TGTGCCAGCAAAGACAGGCCCCTGAGTTCAGGAAAACTGTTTTTT. The encoded protein is CASKDRPLSSGKLFF.

V usage is TRBV18 and J usage is TRBJ2-7; D is possibly TRBD2 (6 bases). From germline, CDR1 is KGHSH and CDR2 LQKENI. The CDR3 is 12 residues long. V lost 4 bases and J lost 5, with 9 bases in between. CDR3 DNA: TGTGCCAGCTCACTTTCTAGCGACGAGCAGTACTTC. As protein: CASSLSSDEQYF.

The chain uses TRBV15 and TRBJ2-7; D remains ambiguous. V gave up 0 bases and J gave up 6 bases, with 12 bases separating them. Germline CDR1 and CDR2: LNHNV and YYDKDF (reference sequence). The CDR3 loop spans 14 amino acids. CDR3 region: CATSRDRRLGEQYF. Here the CDR3 DNA reads TGTGCCACCAGCAGAGATCGGCGGCTAGGCGAGCAGTACTTC.

The table lists this clone with a few counts. The chain links TRBV13 to TRBJ2-7, with TRBD2 as a possible D gene (5 bases). V was trimmed by 5 bases and J by 5 bases, leaving 19 bases between them. Germline V gene sequence: CDR1 PRHDT, CDR2 FYEKMQ (reference sequence). CDR3 length: 15 amino acids. The CDR3 bases are TGTGCCAGCAGCCGTCGAGTTCCGGGAAAAAACGAGCAGTACTTC. Protein: CASSRRVPGKNEQYF.

This clone has just a few counts. Written as DNA, the CDR3 is TGTGCCAGCAGTGCCTACAGGGATGAAGCTTTCTTT. The encoded protein is CASSAYRDEAFF. This sequence joins TRBV2 and TRBJ1-1, with a tentative D call TRBD1 (6 bases). The V and J ends lost 4 bases and 7 bases respectively, with 10 bases between them. CDR1 is SNHLY, CDR2 FYNNEI, per germline. The CDR3 loop spans 12 amino acids.

This clone was counted a few times. This chain links TRBV6-6 with TRBJ2-7; 12 bases are a match to TRBD1. V trimming: 6 bases; J trimming: 4 bases; junction bases outside the gene matches: 4. This CDR3 is built from 14 residues. Germline assignment: CDR1 MNHNY and CDR2 SVGAGI (reference sequence). CDR3 coding DNA: TGTGCCAGCAGGGGGACAGGGGGCAGGTACGAGCAGTACTTC. Amino acid sequence: CASRGTGGRYEQYF.

This clone came up a few times. This sequence joins TRBV4-3 and TRBJ2-2; D gene unclear. The V gene's germline CDR1 is LGHNA and CDR2 YSLEER. This CDR3 has 15 residues. Trimming shortened V by 0 bases and J by 2 bases, and 7 bases separated the two germline ends. The CDR3 loop reads CASSQEYRNTGELFF. CDR3 nucleotides: TGCGCCAGCAGCCAAGAGTACAGAAACACCGGGGAGCTGTTTTTT.

This clone was seen a few times. The chain joins TRBV9 to TRBJ2-2; TRBD2 matches at 8 bases. Germline V gives CDR1 SGDLS, CDR2 YYNGEE. The CDR3 length is 16 residues. Losses at the gene ends were 2 bases for V and 6 bases for J; bases not matched to a gene: 9. CDR3 protein: CASSVGGRREAGELFF. CDR3 coding DNA: TGTGCCAGCAGCGTCGGGGGTCGGCGGGAGGCCGGGGAGCTGTTTTTT.

This clone was seen a few times. The rearrangement joins TRBV18 to TRBJ1-1; possibly TRBD1 for D (6 bases). The V gene lost 0 bases and the J gene lost 5 bases, with 13 bases spanning the gap. There are 15 residues in the CDR3. Looked up from germline, CDR1 is KGHSH and CDR2 is LQKENI. The CDR3 DNA reads TGTGCCAGCTCACCACCTCAGGGGCGATGGACTGAAGCTTTCTTT. This encodes CASSPPQGRWTEAFF.

This clone was observed at least ten times. This chain uses TRBV19 with TRBJ2-1, with a tentative D call TRBD2 (6 bases). Trimming left V 3 bases short and J 8 bases short, with 17 bases between. This CDR3 comprises 15 residues. CDR1 and CDR2 (germline): LNHDA, SQIVND (reference sequence). The DNA for the CDR3 is TGTGCCAGTAGTATTCGTAGGGAGAGGAGGGATGAGCAGTTCTTC. Encoded protein: CASSIRRERRDEQFF. Variable domain in full (rest from reference TRBV19 and TRBJ2-1): DGGITQSPKYLFRKEGQNVTLSCEQNLNHDAMYWYRQDPGQGLRLIYYSQIVNDFQKGDIAEGYSVSREKKESFPLTVTSAQKNPTAFYLCASSIRRERRDEQFFGPGTRLTVL.

This clone occurred a few times. This sequence joins TRBV28 and TRBJ1-3; TRBD1 might be the D (5 bases). Between the trimmed V and J ends, which lost 3 bases and 5 bases, there was a span of 8 bases. CDR1 and CDR2 (germline): MDHEN, SYDVKM. The CDR3 length is 13 residues. The CDR3 DNA is TGTGCCAGCAGTTTGGACAATCGAAACACCATATATTTT. Protein product: CASSLDNRNTIYF.

CDR3 amino acids: CASRGGQVREKLFF. DNA of the CDR3: TGTGCCAGCAGGGGAGGACAGGTTCGGGAAAAACTGTTTTTT. The chain combines TRBV28 with TRBJ1-4, with 7 positions matching TRBD1. Germline V gene data show CDR1 as MDHEN and CDR2 as SYDVKM. V lost 6 bases to trimming and J lost 8 bases; unmatched junction nucleotides: 9. This CDR3 is 14 amino acids long.

The gene calls are TRBV30 and TRBJ1-4; D unresolved. Per germline, CDR1 GTSNPN and CDR2 SVGIG (reference sequence). V lost 7 bases and J lost 2, with 8 bases in between. This CDR3 contains 12 residues. The CDR3 DNA follows: TGTGCCTCCGAGAATACTAATGAAAAACTGTTTTTT. It is translated as CASENTNEKLFF.

The chain joins TRBV7-2 to TRBJ2-2; D is uncertain. Trimming cost V 5 bases and J 7 bases, with 8 bases left between them. CDR1 SGHTA and CDR2 FQGNSA come from the germline V gene. CDR3 length: 12 residues. In DNA form, the CDR3 reads TGTGCCAGCAGCCCAACCGGCGGGGAGCTGTTTTTT. Protein product: CASSPTGGELFF.

The genes are TRBV6-6 and TRBJ2-7, with 12 bases matching TRBD2. The CDR3 is made up of 14 amino acids. J was trimmed by 6 bases and V by 5 bases; bases with no gene match: 5. Germline-derived CDR1 and CDR2 are MNHNY and SVGAGI (reference sequence). The CDR3 sequence: CASSHGTSGLEQYF. The CDR3 nucleotides are TGTGCCAGCAGTCACGGGACTAGCGGGCTCGAGCAGTACTTC.

This clone was seen a handful of times. The genes are TRBV28 and TRBJ2-1; 8 nucleotides line up with TRBD2. CDR1 is MDHEN, CDR2 SYDVKM, per germline. The CDR3 is 18 residues long. Trimming removed 6 bases from V and 7 bases from J; junction bases left unmatched: 20. The CDR3, as DNA: TGTGCCAGCAGCCCAAGTCAGAGCGGGAGAACAATAAGGAATGAGCAGTTCTTC. Translated, it gives CASSPSQSGRTIRNEQFF.

This clone was picked up a small number of times. This chain joins TRBV5-4 and TRBJ2-7; D not certain. CDR3 length: 13 amino acids. V was cut by 4 bases and J by 3 bases, with 11 bases left in between. CDR1 SGHNT and CDR2 YYREEE come from the germline V gene (reference sequence). The DNA for the CDR3 is TGTGCCAGCAGCCCGCGTGAGGACTACGAGCAGTACTTC. Translation: CASSPREDYEQYF. The whole variable domain, filled in from reference TRBV5-4 and TRBJ2-7, reads ETGVTQSPTHLIKTRGQQVTLRCSSQSGHNTVSWYQQALGQGPQFIFQYYREEENGRGNFPPRFSGLQFPNYSSELNVNALELDDSALYLCASSPREDYEQYFGPGTRLTVT.

The V and J genes are TRBV7-3 and TRBJ2-7; tentatively, D is TRBD2 (6 bases). The CDR3 is 14 residues long. Germline CDR1 and CDR2: SGHTA and FQGTGA. The V end lost 2 bases, the J end lost 7 bases, and 15 bases lay between the germline ends. Written as DNA, the CDR3 is TGTGCCAGCAGCTTAGTTGAGGGAGGAAGGGAGCAGTACTTC. The encoded protein is CASSLVEGGREQYF.

This clone occurred many times. The chain has TRBV4-3 and TRBJ2-7, with a possible D match to TRBD1 (6 bases). This CDR3 is built from 17 residues. Trimming stripped 0 bases from V and 1 base from J, with 16 bases between. Germline V CDR1 and CDR2: LGHNA, YSLEER. The CDR3 DNA reads as TGCGCCAGCAGCCAAGAAGTAGGGACACACGCTTCCTACGAGCAGTACTTC. Translation gives CASSQEVGTHASYEQYF.

CDR3 loop: CASSLLQGPEQFF. The DNA for the CDR3 is TGTGCCAGCAGTTTATTGCAGGGGCCTGAGCAGTTCTTC. The chain links TRBV27 to TRBJ2-1, with D perhaps matching TRBD1 (6 bases). The germline CDR1 and CDR2 sequences are MNHEY and SMNVEV (reference sequence). The length of the CDR3 is 13 residues. V was shortened by 1 base and J by 9 bases, with 10 bases between the two germline ends.